The sequence of this TCR beta chain was determined in a study of vaccination and CD4 T cells after COVID-19. Study in general: Drawing of post-COVID samples took place a median approximately 100 days after diagnosis (range 35 to 161). A few convalescent patients provided samples that were taken at day 14 and days 161 to 241 post-vaccination.

The CDR3 loop spans 12 amino acids. Trimming took off 5 bases at V and 5 bases at J, with 13 bases between the two ends. Germline V gives CDR1 DFQATT, CDR2 SNEGSKA (reference sequence). The time point: late sampling 161 to 241 days after vaccination in three convalescent patients. TCRdb re-derived calls from the PCR reads in MiXCR, one entry per CDR3 protein. This sample has approximately 40,000 distinct CDR3 sequences, with 35% to 45% found just once. Overall study results and limits: Convalescent patients' vaccine-specific clones were spike mono-reactive in 304 of 307 cases.

This clonotype was seen a few times. Its target is not known. The receptor was isolated from a human donor who had recovered from COVID-19. The chain employs TRBV20-1 and TRBJ2-7; tentative D call: TRBD2 (5 bases). The specimen comprised CD4+ T cells from blood, sampled about 7 months after SARS-CoV-2 vaccination. The CDR3 loop is CSARGSWDEQYF. DNA for the CDR3: TGCAGTGCTCGGGGTTCTTGGGACGAGCAGTACTTC.